This T cell receptor (beta chain) came from a study of PD-1 blockade in classical Hodgkin lymphoma (dated by TCRdb to the early 2020s). With regard to the full study: A peripheral blood immune signature of response to PD-1 blockade in classical Hodgkin lymphoma was defined using TCR beta sequencing and CyTOF. What the research found in general, with its limitations: The study covered only a single clinical trial cohort, and the causes of the repertoire differences, possibly disease activity or prior therapy, were still not defined. Baseline TCR diversity was reported as lower in newly diagnosed patients than in healthy donors, and lower still in relapsed/refractory patients.

The Qiagen DNeasy kit was used to extract genomic DNA both from unsorted PBMCs and from the negatively selected CD4+ and CD8+ fractions. TCR beta CDR3 regions were amplified by immunoSEQ multiplex PCR using primers annealing to V and J segments. A synthetic immune receptor repertoire was used to minimize amplification bias, and any residual bias was removed computationally once sequencing was done. The authors processed their data as follows. Repertoire diversity was quantified as the Shannon entropy index using custom Python scripts. Unsorted, CD4+ and CD8+ repertoires were analyzed separately, except in combined analyses where CD4+ and CD8+ sequences were merged in silico. Here the immuneACCESS table is served through TCRdb, limited to in-frame sequences with V and J called. Missing clones are a known gap in these copies; in checked studies unresolved V genes cover under half, and the rest lacks a known reason. D and trimming were read from the DNA, whereas the V and J calls and clone size are those reported in that table. The sample table contains 30,000 to 35,000 clones; only one count was recorded for roughly 92% of them. The ten largest account for approximately 2.2% of the sample.

This clone was counted a single time. Its specific antigen is unknown. Qualities for individual bases were not recorded, and no much larger clone is one base off. Per the publication, the time point label means: newly diagnosed, previously untreated cHL patient sample. PBMCs from patients with newly diagnosed, previously untreated classical Hodgkin lymphoma were sequenced as a comparison group for the relapsed/refractory trial patients. Peripheral blood was collected in 8 mL Vacutainer Cell Preparation Tubes, from which PBMCs were isolated by centrifugation and then cryopreserved. The germline V gene gives CDR1 as KGHSH and CDR2 as LQKENI. The junction carries 15 bases between V and J, which are trimmed by 4 bases and 3 bases respectively. The CDR3, from cysteine to phenylalanine, totals 15 residues. The entry retains the CDR3 DNA only, 45 bases that are in frame from base 1.

This sequence was found in a human donor with classical Hodgkin lymphoma. The chain was built from TRBV18 and TRBJ1-2; no D segment can be confidently identified. Sample: peripheral blood mononuclear cells (PBMCs). The bases read TGTGCCAGCTCACACTCCGACGGAAACCACTATGGCTACACCTTC. It translates as CASSHSDGNHYGYTF.